This is a list of T cell receptor beta chains from one sample in a study of blood T cells in healthy people across ages. TCRdb itself ran the 5' RACE reads through MiXCR, one entry per CDR3 protein. In the table there are about 640,000 distinct CDR3 sequences, about 54% of which are singletons. Sequenced input: blood. These TCRs come from a man aged 55 to 70 in good health. Both conserved end residues are part of each CDR3. Each record gives: J gene, V gene, clone size, D gene, CDR3 protein, CDR3 DNA. A D gene is named only where the DNA matches it firmly. Not all rows give a size; the values are once, few, many and, for expanded clones, a class.

TRBJ1-4 | TRBV7-9 | once | TRBD1 | CASTTGVEKLFF | TGTGCCAGCACCACAGGGGTGGAAAAACTGTTTTTT
TRBJ2-5 | TRBV10-1 | - | - | CASSAGQTQETQYF | TGCGCCAGCAGTGCCGGACAGACCCAAGAGACCCAGTACTTC
TRBJ2-7 | TRBV19 | many | - | CASSIETGPYEQYF | TGTGCCAGTAGTATAGAAACAGGGCCCTACGAGCAGTACTTC
TRBJ2-3 | TRBV3-1 | few | - | CASSPHRAIGDTQYF | TGTGCCAGCAGCCCCCATCGAGCAATTGGGGATACGCAGTATTTT
TRBJ2-3 | TRBV7-2 | - | - | CASRWERTYSDTQYF | TGTGCCAGCAGGTGGGAACGGACTTACTCAGATACGCAGTATTTT
TRBJ2-1 | TRBV6-1 | once | - | CASIWAGSYNEQFF | TGTGCCAGCATTTGGGCCGGCTCCTACAATGAGCAGTTCTTC
TRBJ1-6 | TRBV5-1 | - | - | CASSLSDSSYNSPLHF | TGCGCCAGCAGCTTGTCCGACAGTAGTTATAATTCACCCCTCCACTTT
TRBJ1-5 | TRBV10-3 | few | - | CAISAQGRQPQHF | TGTGCCATCAGTGCCCAGGGACGTCAGCCCCAGCATTTT
TRBJ2-7 | TRBV27 | - | - | CAGSLGPHSEQYF | TGTGCCGGCAGTTTAGGGCCCCACAGCGAGCAGTACTTC
TRBJ1-1 | TRBV20-1 | - | TRBD1 | CSAVSGQGASEAFF | TGTAGTGCTGTATCGGGTCAGGGGGCGAGTGAAGCTTTCTTT
TRBJ2-2 | TRBV3-1 | - | TRBD2 | CASSPRLAPTGELFF | TGTGCCAGCAGCCCCCGACTAGCACCCACCGGGGAGCTGTTTTTT
TRBJ2-3 | TRBV4-1 | - | - | CASSQDRTTDTQYF | TGCGCCAGCAGCCAAGACAGAACCACAGATACGCAGTATTTT
TRBJ2-3 | TRBV7-2 | - | - | CASSLGDPASTDTQYF | TGTGCCAGCAGCTTAGGGGACCCAGCTAGCACAGATACGCAGTATTTT
TRBJ2-1 | TRBV5-4 | - | TRBD2 | CASSGRTSGGYNEQFF | TGTGCCAGCAGCGGGAGAACTAGCGGGGGGTACAATGAGCAGTTCTTC
TRBJ2-3 | TRBV27 | few | TRBD2 | CASSLREGLTDTQYF | TGTGCCAGCAGTTTGCGGGAGGGCCTCACAGATACGCAGTATTTT
TRBJ2-3 | TRBV3-1 | - | - | CASRLTSTDTQYF | TGTGCCAGCAGGCTCACGTCCACAGATACGCAGTATTTT
TRBJ2-1 | TRBV28 | few | - | CASSSPTTGYNEQFF | TGTGCCAGCAGTTCTCCTACTACTGGATACAATGAGCAGTTCTTC
TRBJ2-6 | TRBV25-1 | few | TRBD1 | CASSARQGSGANVLTF | TGTGCCAGCAGCGCCCGACAGGGGTCCGGGGCCAACGTCCTGACTTTC
TRBJ2-7 | TRBV7-2 | - | TRBD2 | CASSLGGTTTYEQYF | TGTGCCAGCAGCTTGGGGGGGACGACTACCTACGAGCAGTACTTC
TRBJ2-6 | TRBV4-2 | - | - | CASSQDARGAGSGANVLTF | TGTGCCAGCAGCCAAGATGCAAGGGGCGCCGGCTCTGGGGCCAACGTCCTGACTTTC
TRBJ2-5 | TRBV29-1 | - | - | CSVEGLGRETQYF | TGCAGCGTTGAAGGGTTAGGAAGAGAGACCCAGTACTTC
TRBJ2-1 | TRBV5-1 | once | - | CASSLLVSGSYNEQFF | TGCGCCAGCAGCTTGCTGGTGAGTGGCTCCTACAATGAGCAGTTCTTC
TRBJ2-7 | TRBV4-2 | - | - | CASSQDGEGRNEQYF | TGTGCCAGCAGCCAAGATGGAGAGGGTCGCAACGAGCAGTACTTC
TRBJ1-6 | TRBV7-2 | - | - | CASSLVGKLGNSPLHF | TGTGCCAGCAGCTTAGTCGGTAAATTGGGTAATTCACCCCTCCACTTT
TRBJ2-1 | TRBV28 | few | - | CASSFSETGPSVQFF | TGTGCCAGCAGTTTCTCTGAAACGGGCCCTTCGGTGCAGTTCTTC
TRBJ2-3 | TRBV7-9 | - | - | CASSANQGGANTQYF | TGTGCCAGCAGCGCTAATCAGGGGGGGGCAAATACGCAGTATTTT
TRBJ2-1 | TRBV12-5 | - | - | CASGIQPDSLNEQFF | TGTGCTAGTGGTATCCAACCGGACAGTCTAAATGAGCAGTTCTTC
TRBJ2-6 | TRBV6-1 | - | - | CASSETPHSRANVLTF | TGTGCCAGCAGTGAGACACCACACTCTAGGGCCAACGTCCTGACTTTC
TRBJ1-1 | TRBV2 | - | - | CASSAEDSSEAFF | TGTGCCAGCAGTGCCGAAGACAGTTCCGAAGCTTTCTTT
TRBJ1-5 | TRBV4-1 | - | TRBD1 | CASRPTTGGRVQPQHF | TGCGCCAGCAGACCTACGACAGGGGGCCGGGTTCAGCCCCAGCATTTT
TRBJ1-6 | TRBV20-1 | - | - | CSARQGMNSPLHF | TGCAGTGCTAGACAGGGGATGAATTCACCCCTCCACTTT
TRBJ1-2 | TRBV7-9 | - | - | CASSLAGDRTGRGYTF | TGTGCCAGCAGCTTAGCGGGGGATAGGACGGGGCGAGGCTACACCTTC
TRBJ1-6 | TRBV7-9 | - | - | CASSRTNSPLHF | TGTGCCAGCAGCAGGACGAATTCACCCCTCCACTTT
TRBJ2-7 | TRBV6-6 | - | - | CASSSLIVSYEQYF | TGTGCCAGCAGCTCCCTTATTGTTTCCTACGAGCAGTACTTC
TRBJ2-7 | TRBV11-2 | - | - | CASGSRVYEQYF | TGTGCCAGCGGCTCCAGGGTCTACGAGCAGTACTTC
TRBJ2-5 | TRBV7-6 | - | - | CASSLGRDNEQYF | TGTGCCAGCAGCTTAGGGAGGGACAATGAGCAGTACTTC
TRBJ2-5 | TRBV15 | few | - | CATSREALGETQYF | TGTGCCACCAGCAGAGAAGCTCTTGGGGAGACCCAGTACTTC
TRBJ2-5 | TRBV12-3/TRBV12-4 | - | TRBD1 | CASSDRVKTQYF | TGTGCCAGCAGCGACAGGGTGAAGACCCAGTACTTC
TRBJ2-7 | TRBV15 | - | - | CATSPGYEQYF | TGTGCCACCAGCCCTGGCTACGAGCAGTACTTC
TRBJ2-5 | TRBV20-1 | - | - | CSARDGETQYF | TGCAGTGCTAGAGATGGGGAGACCCAGTACTTC
TRBJ2-7 | TRBV6-2/TRBV6-3 | few | - | CASSPKGDYEQYF | TGTGCCAGCAGTCCAAAGGGGGACTACGAGCAGTACTTC
TRBJ2-1 | TRBV5-1 | - | TRBD2 | CASSLDRSGTYNEQFF | TGCGCCAGCAGCTTGGACCGTAGCGGGACATACAATGAGCAGTTCTTC
TRBJ1-6 | TRBV12-3/TRBV12-4 | - | - | CASSRDEGSPLHF | TGTGCCAGCAGCAGGGACGAAGGGTCACCCCTCCACTTT
TRBJ2-5 | TRBV3-1 | - | TRBD2 | CASSQFRGSGGQETQYF | TGTGCCAGCAGCCAATTTAGGGGGAGCGGGGGTCAAGAGACCCAGTACTTC
TRBJ1-2 | TRBV9 | - | TRBD1 | CASSVGGQGRDGYTF | TGTGCCAGCAGCGTAGGGGGACAGGGAAGGGATGGCTACACCTTC
TRBJ2-1 | TRBV2 | - | TRBD2 | CASSEVRGTSHNERFF | TGTGCCAGCAGTGAAGTAAGAGGGACTAGCCACAATGAGCGGTTCTTC